This T cell receptor (beta chain) was captured in a study of cytomegalovirus exposure and HLA in healthy donors. The germline CDR1 and CDR2 sequences are SGHNT and YENEEA. Trimming shortened V by 2 bases and J by 2 bases, and 0 bases separated the two germline ends. The length of the CDR3 is 12 residues. This table comes from immunoSEQ multiplex PCR, and its TCRdb copy is limited to in-frame clones, with some not included. Among about 160,000 clones listed, 85% to 90% were seen once. The clonotype originates from a young woman in good health and CMV-seronegative. The source material was PBMCs. The chain employs TRBV11-3 and TRBJ2-2; D uncertain. CDR3 region: CASSLNTGELFF. Here the CDR3 DNA reads TGTGCCAGCAGCTTAAACACCGGGGAGCTGTTTTTT.